One sample yielded the 18 T cell receptor beta chains listed below, sequenced in a study of blood T cell repertoires in COVID-19. The protocol was immunoSEQ multiplex PCR, while the TCRdb copy is restricted to in-frame clones and leaves out a portion. Here the sample spans 150,000 to 200,000 clones, over 75% being singletons. The sample consisted of peripheral blood. The receptors originated from a human donor with active or convalescent COVID-19. The donor label of this sample is uncertain.

The V call is TRBV19, the J call TRBJ1-1; 7 bases line up with TRBD1. This CDR3 has 15 residues. The germline V gene encodes CDR1 LNHDA and CDR2 SQIVND (reference sequence). Trimming took 4 bases from V and 1 from J; bases not matched to a gene: 6. CDR3 sequence reads: CASSSDRAGNTEAFF. DNA for the CDR3: TGTGCCAGTAGTAGCGACAGGGCCGGGAACACTGAAGCTTTCTTT.

The CDR3 sequence is CASSVAGISYNEQFF. The CDR3 coding sequence is TGTGCCAGCAGCGTAGCGGGGATCTCCTACAATGAGCAGTTCTTC. The chain employs TRBV9 and TRBJ2-1; a weak D match, TRBD2 (5 bases). This CDR3 has 15 residues. Between the trimmed V and J ends, which lost 0 bases and 0 bases, there was a span of 7 bases. Per the germline V gene, CDR1 is SGDLS and CDR2 is YYNGEE.

This rearrangement joins TRBV18 to TRBJ2-1; 11 nucleotides line up with TRBD2. Germline-derived CDR1 and CDR2 are KGHSH and LQKENI. Losses at the gene ends were 0 bases for V and 4 bases for J; bases not matched to a gene: 2. CDR3 length equals 16 residues. The CDR3 coding sequence is TGTGCCAGCTCACCACCATTAGCGGGAGGGTACAATGAGCAGTTCTTC. It specifies CASSPPLAGGYNEQFF.

The genes are TRBV7-9 and TRBJ2-3, with D possibly matching TRBD1 (6 bases). V was pared by 4 bases and J by 2 bases, with 16 bases between. The CDR3 is 16 amino acids. The germline V gene encodes CDR1 SEHNR and CDR2 FQNEAQ (reference sequence). CDR3 sequence (DNA): TGTGCCAGCAGCTCCACACGGACAGCCACCACAGATACGCAGTATTTT. Amino acid sequence: CASSSTRTATTDTQYF.

The chain links TRBV24-1 to TRBJ2-7, with 10 bases that match TRBD2. CDR3 length equals 17 residues. Germline CDR1 is KGHDR and CDR2 is SFDVKD. Trimming cost V 5 bases and J 4 bases; bases outside gene matches: 13. This CDR3 is CATSAGGGGLAEYEQYF. The CDR3 DNA sequence: TGTGCCACCAGTGCCGGGGGAGGAGGACTAGCGGAATACGAGCAGTACTTC.

The chain recombines TRBV3-1 (or the pseudogene TRBV3-2) with TRBJ2-5; 7 bases agree with TRBD2. Germline V gene lookup returns CDR1 LGHDT and CDR2 YNNKEL (reference sequence). This CDR3 has 20 residues. Losses at the gene ends were 4 bases for V and 7 bases for J; bases not matched to a gene: 27. The CDR3 loop is CASSPSVGTGSGSAKGTQYF. CDR3 DNA: TGTGCCAGCAGCCCCTCAGTTGGGACTGGTAGCGGGTCGGCCAAGGGGACCCAGTACTTC.

The chain is built from TRBV27 and TRBJ2-7; a weak D match, TRBD1 (6 bases). The CDR3 has 14 amino acids. Trimming removed 5 bases at V and 3 bases at J, with 14 bases between. Germline values: CDR1 MNHEY, CDR2 SMNVEV (reference sequence). The CDR3 loop is CASSANRVHYEQYF. The CDR3 nucleotides are TGTGCCAGCAGTGCCAACAGGGTCCACTACGAGCAGTACTTC.

The V gene is TRBV6-6, the J gene TRBJ2-5; 7 bases agree with TRBD1. The ends lost 11 bases at V and 2 bases at J; junction bases unmatched: 8. The germline CDR1 and CDR2 sequences are MNHNY and SVGAGI (reference sequence). CDR3 length equals 13 residues. This chain's CDR3 is CAGSPGQQETQYF. The CDR3 nucleotides are TGTGCCGGCTCACCGGGACAGCAAGAGACCCAGTACTTC.

This chain links TRBV19 with TRBJ2-1; TRBD2 matches at 7 bases. Trimming removed 5 bases from V and 8 bases from J; junction bases left unmatched: 9. CDR1 LNHDA and CDR2 SQIVND come from the germline V gene (reference sequence). CDR3 size: 14 residues. The CDR3 nucleotides read TGTGCCAGTAGTGAGGGCGGGAGTGCGGATGAGCAGTTCTTC. This sequence encodes CASSEGGSADEQFF.

V is TRBV6-1 and J is TRBJ2-3; TRBD1 matches 9 bases. Per germline, CDR1 MNHNS and CDR2 SASEGT. There are 12 residues in the CDR3. Trimming removed 3 bases from V and 8 bases from J; junction bases left unmatched: 0. The DNA for the CDR3 is TGTGCCAGCAGTGAGACAGGGGGTACGCAGTATTTT. Its protein is CASSETGGTQYF.

The chain uses TRBV24-1 and TRBJ2-1; tentatively, D is TRBD2 (7 bases). The CDR3 spans 16 residues. V was cut by 3 bases and J by 3 bases, with 14 bases left in between. Germline-derived CDR1 and CDR2 are KGHDR and SFDVKD. CDR3 residues: CATSDQRDISYNEQFF. The CDR3 bases are TGTGCCACCAGTGATCAGCGGGACATAAGCTACAATGAGCAGTTCTTC.

The chain uses TRBV28 and TRBJ1-3, with 7 positions matching TRBD1. The V gene's germline CDR1 is MDHEN and CDR2 SYDVKM. V lost 8 bases to trimming and J lost 3 bases; unmatched junction nucleotides: 7. This CDR3 spans 14 amino acids. CDR3: CASGRQGFGNTIYF. CDR3 in DNA: TGTGCCAGCGGCCGACAGGGTTTTGGAAACACCATATATTTT.

The chain joins TRBV7-2 to TRBJ2-1; 12 nucleotides align to TRBD2. There are 15 residues in the CDR3. Germline CDR1 reads SGHTA; CDR2 reads FQGNSA. V was clipped by 5 bases and J by 7 bases; unmatched bases: 6. DNA for the CDR3: TGTGCCAGCAGCCCCTCTAGCGGGAGGGTGAATGAGCAGTTCTTC. As protein: CASSPSSGRVNEQFF.

V and J are TRBV7-3 and TRBJ2-3; a possible D gene is TRBD1 (6 bases). The CDR3 extends over 15 amino acids. Germline loops: CDR1 SGHTA, CDR2 FQGTGA. V lost 5 bases to trimming and J lost 2 bases, with 14 bases between them. The CDR3 bases are TGTGCCAGCAGCCTGCAGGGGTCTTACACAGATACGCAGTATTTT. This gives the protein CASSLQGSYTDTQYF. Looking up the rest from reference TRBV7-3 and TRBJ2-3 gives the full variable domain: GAGVSQTPSNKVTEKGKYVELRCDPISGHTALYWYRQSLGQGPEFLIYFQGTGAADDSGLPNDRFFAVRPEGSVSTLKIQRTERGDSAVYLCASSLQGSYTDTQYFGPGTRLTVL.

This clone was recorded only once. The chain joins TRBV5-1 to TRBJ2-3; 12 nucleotides match TRBD1. The V and J ends lost 7 bases and 4 bases, in that order; junction bases with no gene match: 7. The CDR3 covers 15 residues. Germline values: CDR1 SGHRS, CDR2 YFSETQ. CDR3 bases: TGCGCCAGCGCCGGGACAGGGGGCTGGTCAGATACGCAGTATTTT. It specifies CASAGTGGWSDTQYF.

The count of this clone is one. The chain has TRBV14 and TRBJ1-4, with D unclear. The CDR3 extends over 13 amino acids. Deletions cut 1 base from V and 8 bases from J, with 8 bases between. From germline, CDR1 is SGHDN and CDR2 FVKESK. The CDR3 bases are TGTGCCAGCAGCCAAGCTGGGAGGGAAAAACTGTTTTTT. Translation gives CASSQAGREKLFF.

V usage is TRBV19 and J usage is TRBJ2-7, with a possible D match to TRBD2 (6 bases). V lost 5 bases and J lost 3, with 14 bases in between. Germline CDR1 and CDR2: LNHDA and SQIVND (reference sequence). This CDR3 has 14 residues. CDR3 residues: CASSASRGYYEQYF. In DNA, the CDR3 is TGTGCCAGTAGTGCCAGTCGGGGGTACTACGAGCAGTACTTC. Supplemented by reference TRBV19 and TRBJ2-7, the full variable domain reads DGGITQSPKYLFRKEGQNVTLSCEQNLNHDAMYWYRQDPGQGLRLIYYSQIVNDFQKGDIAEGYSVSREKKESFPLTVTSAQKNPTAFYLCASSASRGYYEQYFGPGTRLTVT.

The CDR3 loop reads CASSILAARTYGYTF. CDR3 sequence (DNA): TGTGCCAGTAGTATCCTGGCGGCAAGAACCTATGGCTACACCTTC. The V call is TRBV19, the J call TRBJ1-2; D is uncertain. CDR1 and CDR2 from the germline V gene are LNHDA and SQIVND (reference sequence). With 3 bases removed from V and 4 bases from J, the gap between germline ends came to 15 bases. This CDR3 is 15 amino acids long.